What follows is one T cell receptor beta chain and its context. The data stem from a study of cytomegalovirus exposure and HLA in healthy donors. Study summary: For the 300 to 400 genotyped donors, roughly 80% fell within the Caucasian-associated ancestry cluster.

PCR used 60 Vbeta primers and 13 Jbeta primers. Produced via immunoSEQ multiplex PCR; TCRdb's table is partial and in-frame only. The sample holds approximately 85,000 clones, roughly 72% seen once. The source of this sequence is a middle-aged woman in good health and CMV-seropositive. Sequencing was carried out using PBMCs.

The DNA for the CDR3 is TGCGCCAGCAGCCCTCTCGGCGGACAGGACCCGAGGGGGCCCTACGAGCAGTACTTC. It translates to CASSPLGGQDPRGPYEQYF. The rearrangement joins TRBV4-3 to TRBJ2-7; 7 bases match TRBD1. Germline CDR1 reads LGHNA; CDR2 reads YSLEER. This CDR3 has 19 amino acids. After removal of 4 bases from V and 2 bases from J, the junction contained 20 bases not matched to a gene.